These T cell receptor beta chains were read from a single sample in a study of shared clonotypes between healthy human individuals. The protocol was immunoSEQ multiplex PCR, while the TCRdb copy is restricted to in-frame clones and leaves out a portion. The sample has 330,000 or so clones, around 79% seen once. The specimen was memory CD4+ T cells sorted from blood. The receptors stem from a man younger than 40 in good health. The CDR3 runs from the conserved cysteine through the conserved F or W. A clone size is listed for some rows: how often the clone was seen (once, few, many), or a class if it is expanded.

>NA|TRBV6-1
CASSVGPDNNEQFF
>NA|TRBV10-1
CASSESPLAGYEQYF
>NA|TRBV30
CAWSKSGVETQYF
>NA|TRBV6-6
CASSFDRDTQYF
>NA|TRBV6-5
CASRPTRASNEKLFF
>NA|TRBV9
CASSVGRGGLYEQYF
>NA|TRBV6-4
CASSDSLRGGEQFF
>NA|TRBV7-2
CASSLAFRRSSGNTIYF
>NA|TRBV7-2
CASSLQRGQETQYF
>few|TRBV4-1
CASSQEDGTRTPYEQYF
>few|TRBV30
CAWQRGNTIYF
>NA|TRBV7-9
CASSDGRVNEQYF
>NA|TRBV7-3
CASSLTKHLAGGPEQYF
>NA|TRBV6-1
CASCTGGVNTEAFF
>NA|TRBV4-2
CASSLTGTGVGEQYF
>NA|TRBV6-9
CASGNGISYEQYF
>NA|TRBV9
CASSVRGVETQYF
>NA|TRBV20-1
CSARGLHEQYF
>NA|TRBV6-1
CASSEVAVGEQYF
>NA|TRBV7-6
CASSLARFSAGEQFF
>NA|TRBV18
CASSPGSTATNEKLFF
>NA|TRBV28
CATRNNYGYTF
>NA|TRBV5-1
CASSFTGDGEQFF
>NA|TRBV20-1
CSPSGKYF
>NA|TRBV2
CASSEDTGGAETQYF
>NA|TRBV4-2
CASSRERDTQYF
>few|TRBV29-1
CSAGHVNTEAFF
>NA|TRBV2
CASSEEGHPIPF
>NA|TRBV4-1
CASSQAGAQYNEQFF
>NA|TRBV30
CAWSIDRSEAFF
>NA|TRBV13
CASSLFAGGTGTQYF
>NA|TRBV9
CASSVIRDRVHIVSYEQYF
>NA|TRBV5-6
CASSIRQGGYTF
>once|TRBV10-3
CAIARALAGGGNEQFF
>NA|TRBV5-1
CASSYLSGTNTGELFF
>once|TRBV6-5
CASSYSLGFEKLFF
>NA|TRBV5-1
CASSWDTSGQYF
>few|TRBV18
CASQQLAGGGETQYF
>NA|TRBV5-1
CASSLTVSGSRGDTQYF
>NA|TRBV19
CASSIDRDQPQHF
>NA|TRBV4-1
CASSQLNGGGADTQYF
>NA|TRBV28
CASSSPSSGSRSGELFF
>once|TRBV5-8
CASSLTSSGRATYTQYF
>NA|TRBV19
CASSIGIQETQYF
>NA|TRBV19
CASSPTTGETQYF
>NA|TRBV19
CASNTAGPSSYNEQFF
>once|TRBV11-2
CASSIGSHTDTQYF
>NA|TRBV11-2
CASSQAGSYEQYF
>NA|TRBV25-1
CASSISRAGNTEAFF
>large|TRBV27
CASSFFPPIGQTYEQYF
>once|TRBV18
CASSLQIVAGDYNEQFF
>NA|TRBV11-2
CASSSTSGANDYEQYF